Listed here is a single T cell receptor beta chain. The junction differs from germline at one of its ends, possibly a read error. This CDR3 comprises 16 residues. Per the germline V gene, CDR1 is SSHAT and CDR2 is FNYEAQ (reference sequence). Deep TCR-beta sequencing used DNA from uncultured naive and memory CD4+ T cells. Only in-frame clones appear in the TCRdb table, and some are missing; sequencing was by immunoSEQ multiplex PCR. The sample records tens of thousands of clones, approximately 90% being singletons. The data stem from a study of CD4 T cells in relation to SARS-CoV-2 and coronaviruses. Study-wide context: Of the patients, 8 or 9 were male, a few female, two Hispanic. Shared crossreactive spike epitopes were mapped to their HLA restriction.

This TCR was recovered from an adult with COVID-19. The chain carries TRBV7-7 and TRBJ1-5; tentatively, D is TRBD1 (5 bases). Sequences were obtained from naive CD4+ T cells from PBMCs. Subset here: naive CD4+ T cells isolated by negative enrichment. CDR3 sequence: CASSFYDRVRYQPQHF. DNA for the CDR3: TGTGCTAGCAGCTTCTATGACAGAGTCCGATATCAGCCCCAGCATTTT. The full variable domain, rest sourced from reference TRBV7-7 and TRBJ1-5, is GAGVSQSPRYKVTKRGQDVTLRCDPISSHATLYWYQQALGQGPEFLTYFNYEAQPDKSGLPSDRFSAERPEGSISTLTIQRTEQRDSAMYRCASSFYDRVRYQPQHFGDGTRLSIL.